This TCR beta chain is drawn from a study of control samples from healthy donors and cancer patients. TCRdb's copy holds only in-frame clones and misses some; the assay was immunoSEQ multiplex PCR. The repertoire holds 120,000 to 150,000 clones, with approximately 91% as singletons. Germline-derived CDR1 and CDR2 are PRHDT and FYEKMQ (reference sequence). The CDR3 length is 14 residues. Trimming pared 5 bases from V and 10 bases from J, leaving 18 bases between. What was sequenced was blood. This chain uses TRBV13 with TRBJ2-1; no clear D. The TCR sequence derives from a man aged 30 to 45 in good health. In DNA form, the CDR3 reads TGTGCCAGCAGCCGAGCTTTCGCCAAAAGGGAGCAGTTCTTC. Protein: CASSRAFAKREQFF.